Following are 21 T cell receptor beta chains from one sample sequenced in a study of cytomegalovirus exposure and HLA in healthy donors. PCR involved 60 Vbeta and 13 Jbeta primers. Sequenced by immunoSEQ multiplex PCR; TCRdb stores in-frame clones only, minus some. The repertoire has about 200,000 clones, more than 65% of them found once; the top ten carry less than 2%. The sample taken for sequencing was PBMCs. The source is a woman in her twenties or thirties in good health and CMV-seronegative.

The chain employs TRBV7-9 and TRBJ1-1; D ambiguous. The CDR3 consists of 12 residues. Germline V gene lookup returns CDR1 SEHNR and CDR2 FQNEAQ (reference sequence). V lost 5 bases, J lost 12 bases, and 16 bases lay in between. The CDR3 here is CASSGTNGVSFF. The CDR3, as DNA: TGTGCCAGCAGCGGAACCAACGGGGTGTCTTTCTTT.

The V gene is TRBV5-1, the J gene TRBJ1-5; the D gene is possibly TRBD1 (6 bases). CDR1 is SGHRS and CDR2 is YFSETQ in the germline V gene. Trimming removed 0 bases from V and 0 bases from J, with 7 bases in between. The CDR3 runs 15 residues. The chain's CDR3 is CASSLEGDSNQPQHF. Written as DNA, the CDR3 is TGCGCCAGCAGCTTGGAGGGGGATAGCAATCAGCCCCAGCATTTT.

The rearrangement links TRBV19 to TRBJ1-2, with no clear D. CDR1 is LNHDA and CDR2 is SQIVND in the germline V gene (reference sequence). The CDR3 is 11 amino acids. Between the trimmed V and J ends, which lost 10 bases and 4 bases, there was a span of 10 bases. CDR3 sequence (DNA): TGTGCCACCCGGTGGGCCTATGGCTACACCTTC. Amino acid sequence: CATRWAYGYTF.

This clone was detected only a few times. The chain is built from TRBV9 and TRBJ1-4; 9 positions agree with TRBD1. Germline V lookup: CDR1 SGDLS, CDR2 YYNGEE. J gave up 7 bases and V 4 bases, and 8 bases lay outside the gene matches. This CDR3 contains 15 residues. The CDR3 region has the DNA TGTGCCAGCAGCACCCGACAGGGGGTGTCTGAAAAACTGTTTTTT. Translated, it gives CASSTRQGVSEKLFF.

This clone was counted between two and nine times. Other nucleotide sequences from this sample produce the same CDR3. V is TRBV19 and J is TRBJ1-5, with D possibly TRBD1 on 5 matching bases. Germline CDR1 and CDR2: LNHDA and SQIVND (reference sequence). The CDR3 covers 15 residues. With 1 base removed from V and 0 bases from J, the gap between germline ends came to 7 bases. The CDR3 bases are TGTGCCAGTAGTATAGGCGGGGGTAGCAATCAGCCCCAGCATTTT. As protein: CASSIGGGSNQPQHF. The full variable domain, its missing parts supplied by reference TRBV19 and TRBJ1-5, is DGGITQSPKYLFRKEGQNVTLSCEQNLNHDAMYWYRQDPGQGLRLIYYSQIVNDFQKGDIAEGYSVSREKKESFPLTVTSAQKNPTAFYLCASSIGGGSNQPQHFGDGTRLSIL.

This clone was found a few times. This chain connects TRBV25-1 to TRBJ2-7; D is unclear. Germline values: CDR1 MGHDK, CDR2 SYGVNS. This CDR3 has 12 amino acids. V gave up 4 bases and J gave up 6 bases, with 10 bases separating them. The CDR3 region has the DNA TGTGCCAGCAGTGGTTCCCAGGCCGAGCAGTACTTC. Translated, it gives CASSGSQAEQYF.

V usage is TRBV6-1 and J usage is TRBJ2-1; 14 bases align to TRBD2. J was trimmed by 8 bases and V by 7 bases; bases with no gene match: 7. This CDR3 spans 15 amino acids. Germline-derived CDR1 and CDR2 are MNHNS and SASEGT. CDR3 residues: CASKRLAGGRDEQFF. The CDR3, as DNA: TGTGCCAGCAAAAGACTAGCGGGGGGGAGGGATGAGCAGTTCTTC.

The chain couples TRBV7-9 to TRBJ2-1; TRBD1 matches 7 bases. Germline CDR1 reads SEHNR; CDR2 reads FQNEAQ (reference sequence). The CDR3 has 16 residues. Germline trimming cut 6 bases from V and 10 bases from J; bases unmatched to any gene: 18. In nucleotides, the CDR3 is TGTGCCAGCAGTCGCTACCGGGACAGAGAGTTGAAAGAGCAGTTCTTC. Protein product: CASSRYRDRELKEQFF. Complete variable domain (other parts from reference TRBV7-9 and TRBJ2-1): DTGVSQNPRHKITKRGQNVTFRCDPISEHNRLYWYRQTLGQGPEFLTYFQNEAQLEKSRLLSDRFSAERPKGSFSTLEIQRTEQGDSAMYLCASSRYRDRELKEQFFGPGTRLTVL.

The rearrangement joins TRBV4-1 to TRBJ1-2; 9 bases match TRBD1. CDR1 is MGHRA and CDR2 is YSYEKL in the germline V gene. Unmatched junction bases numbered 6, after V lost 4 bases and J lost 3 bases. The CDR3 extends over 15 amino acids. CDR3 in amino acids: CASSRLRDRDYGYTF. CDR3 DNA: TGCGCCAGCAGCCGTCTCCGGGACAGGGACTATGGCTACACCTTC.

The CDR3 coding sequence is TGTGCCAGCAGCTCCGGGACAGGGGGGTCACCCCTCCACTTT. It codes for CASSSGTGGSPLHF. V usage is TRBV9 and J usage is TRBJ1-6; 11 nucleotides line up with TRBD1. The CDR3 is made up of 14 amino acids. Trimming cost V 4 bases and J 10 bases; bases outside gene matches: 4. The germline gives CDR1 SGDLS, CDR2 YYNGEE.

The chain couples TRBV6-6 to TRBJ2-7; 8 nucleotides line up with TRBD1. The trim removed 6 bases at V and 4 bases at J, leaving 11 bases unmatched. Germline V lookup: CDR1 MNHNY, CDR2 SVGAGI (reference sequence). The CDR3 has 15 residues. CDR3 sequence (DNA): TGTGCCAGCAGCCCAACGGACAGGGTACTATACGAGCAGTACTTC. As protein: CASSPTDRVLYEQYF.

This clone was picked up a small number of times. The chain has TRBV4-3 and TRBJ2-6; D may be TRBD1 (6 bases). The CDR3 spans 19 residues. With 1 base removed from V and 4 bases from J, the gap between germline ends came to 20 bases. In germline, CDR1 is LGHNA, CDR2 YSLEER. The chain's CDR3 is CASSQVYRAPQAGANVLTF. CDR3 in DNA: TGCGCCAGCAGCCAAGTCTACAGGGCCCCACAGGCGGGGGCCAACGTCCTGACTTTC.

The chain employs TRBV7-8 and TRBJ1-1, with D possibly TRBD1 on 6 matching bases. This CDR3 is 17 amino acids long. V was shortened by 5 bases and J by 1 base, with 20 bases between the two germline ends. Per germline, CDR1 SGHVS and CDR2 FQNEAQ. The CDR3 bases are TGTGCCAGCAGCCTTCCCCCCTCAGGGGTCCCGAACACTGAAGCTTTCTTT. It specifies CASSLPPSGVPNTEAFF.

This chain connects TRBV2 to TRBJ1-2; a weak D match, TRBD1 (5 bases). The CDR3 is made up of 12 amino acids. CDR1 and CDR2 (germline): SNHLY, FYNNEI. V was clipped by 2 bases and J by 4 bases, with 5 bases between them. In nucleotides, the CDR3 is TGTGCCAGCAGTGAAAGGGGCTATGGCTACACCTTC. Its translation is CASSERGYGYTF.

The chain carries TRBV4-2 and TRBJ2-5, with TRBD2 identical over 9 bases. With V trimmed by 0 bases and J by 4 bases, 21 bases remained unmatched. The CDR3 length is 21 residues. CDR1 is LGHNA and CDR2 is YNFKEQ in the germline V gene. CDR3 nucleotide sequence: TGTGCCAGCAGCCAAGATTTTATTCGTGTTAGCGGGAGTGGGGAGGGAGAGACCCAGTACTTC. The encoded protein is CASSQDFIRVSGSGEGETQYF.

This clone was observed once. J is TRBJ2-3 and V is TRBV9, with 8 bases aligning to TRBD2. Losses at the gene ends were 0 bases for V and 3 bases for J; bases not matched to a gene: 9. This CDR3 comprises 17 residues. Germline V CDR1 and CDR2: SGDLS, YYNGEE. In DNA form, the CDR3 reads TGTGCCAGCAGCGTAGCCCCAGCGGGAGCAGGAACAGATACGCAGTATTTT. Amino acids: CASSVAPAGAGTDTQYF.

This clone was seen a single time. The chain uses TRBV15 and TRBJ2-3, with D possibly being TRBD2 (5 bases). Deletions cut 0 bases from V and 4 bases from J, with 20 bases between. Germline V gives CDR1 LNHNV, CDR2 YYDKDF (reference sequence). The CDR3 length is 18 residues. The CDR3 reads CATSRDRGIASWADTQYF. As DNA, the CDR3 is TGTGCCACCAGCAGAGATCGCGGAATAGCGAGTTGGGCAGATACGCAGTATTTT.

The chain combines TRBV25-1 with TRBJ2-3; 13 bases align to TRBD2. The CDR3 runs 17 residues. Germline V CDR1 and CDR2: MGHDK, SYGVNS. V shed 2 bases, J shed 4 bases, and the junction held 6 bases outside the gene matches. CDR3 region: CASSEALAGGRADTQYF. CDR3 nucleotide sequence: TGTGCCAGCAGTGAAGCACTAGCGGGGGGGCGGGCAGATACGCAGTATTTT.

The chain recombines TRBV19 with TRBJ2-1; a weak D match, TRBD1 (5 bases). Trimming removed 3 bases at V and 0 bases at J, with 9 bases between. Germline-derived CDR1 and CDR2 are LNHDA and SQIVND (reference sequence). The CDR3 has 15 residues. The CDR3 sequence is CASSMTASSYNEQFF. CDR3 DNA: TGTGCCAGTAGTATGACAGCTAGCTCCTACAATGAGCAGTTCTTC.

The CDR3 bases are TGTGCCAGCTCCGAACACAGGGCTAGCAATCAGCCCCAGCATTTT. Translating it yields CASSEHRASNQPQHF. The J gene is TRBJ1-5, the V gene TRBV18; D is perhaps TRBD1 (6 bases). Germline CDR1 is KGHSH and CDR2 is LQKENI. V was clipped by 6 bases and J by 0 bases, with 12 bases between them. The CDR3 runs to 15 residues.

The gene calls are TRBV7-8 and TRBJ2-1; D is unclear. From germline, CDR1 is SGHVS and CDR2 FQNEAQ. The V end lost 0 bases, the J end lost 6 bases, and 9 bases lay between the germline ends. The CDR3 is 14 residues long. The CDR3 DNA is TGTGCCAGCAGCTTAGCGCTGCGAGGCAATGAGCAGTTCTTC. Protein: CASSLALRGNEQFF.